This TCR beta chain is from a study of blood T cell repertoires in COVID-19. Looking at the study overall: Two negative PCRs, clearance, or symptom resolution characterized the recovered Cohort 3 donors. T cells, B-cell-depleted T cells, or PBMCs supplied cDNA or gDNA.

Between the trimmed V and J ends, which lost 4 bases and 3 bases, there was a span of 25 bases. Per germline, CDR1 SGHDT and CDR2 YYEEEE. The CDR3 is 18 residues long. TCRdb keeps only in-frame clones here, not all; method: immunoSEQ multiplex PCR. Among a few hundred thousand clones listed, about 87% were seen once. The TCR was taken from a man in his forties in a cohort exposed to, infected with or recovered from COVID-19 (not recorded which). Sequencing input: PBMCs or T cells enriched from blood (not recorded which). The rearrangement uses TRBV5-6 and TRBJ1-1; TRBD1 might be the D (6 bases). CDR3 protein: CASSRRTGHLFSDTEAFF. The CDR3 DNA is TGTGCCAGCAGCCGTAGGACGGGACACCTATTCAGTGACACTGAAGCTTTCTTT.